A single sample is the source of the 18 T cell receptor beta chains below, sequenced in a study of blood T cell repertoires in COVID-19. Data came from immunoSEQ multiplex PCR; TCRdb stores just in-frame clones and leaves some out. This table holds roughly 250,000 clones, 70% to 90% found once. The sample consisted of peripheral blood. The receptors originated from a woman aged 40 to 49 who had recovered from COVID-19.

The CDR3 loop is CASSLERGTVTLGNTIYF. The CDR3 DNA sequence: TGTGCCAGCAGCTTGGAGCGCGGGACAGTCACACTGGGAAACACCATATATTTT. This chain joins TRBV11-3 and TRBJ1-3, with 7 positions matching TRBD1. The CDR3 is made up of 18 amino acids. Germline V gene data show CDR1 as SGHNT and CDR2 as YENEEA. J gave up 4 bases and V 3 bases, and 15 bases lay outside the gene matches.

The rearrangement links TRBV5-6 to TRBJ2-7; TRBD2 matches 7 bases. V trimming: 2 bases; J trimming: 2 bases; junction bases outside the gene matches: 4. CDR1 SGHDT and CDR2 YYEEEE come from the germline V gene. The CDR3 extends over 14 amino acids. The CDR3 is CASSLLASPYEQYF. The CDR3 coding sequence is TGTGCCAGCAGCTTACTAGCGTCCCCCTACGAGCAGTACTTC.

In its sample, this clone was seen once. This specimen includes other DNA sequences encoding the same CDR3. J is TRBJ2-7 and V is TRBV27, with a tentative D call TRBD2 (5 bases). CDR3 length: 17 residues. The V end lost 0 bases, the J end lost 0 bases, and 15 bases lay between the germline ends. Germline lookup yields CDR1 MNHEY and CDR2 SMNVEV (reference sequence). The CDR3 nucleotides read TGTGCCAGCAGTTTATCTCTCGCGAGCGGACTCTCCTACGAGCAGTACTTC. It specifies CASSLSLASGLSYEQYF.

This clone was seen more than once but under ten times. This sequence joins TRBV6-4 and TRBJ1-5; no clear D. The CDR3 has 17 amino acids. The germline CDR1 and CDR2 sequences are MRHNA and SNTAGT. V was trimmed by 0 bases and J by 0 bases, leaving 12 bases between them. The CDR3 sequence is CASSDSKKRDSNQPQHF. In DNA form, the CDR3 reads TGTGCCAGCAGTGACTCGAAGAAGAGGGATAGCAATCAGCCCCAGCATTTT.

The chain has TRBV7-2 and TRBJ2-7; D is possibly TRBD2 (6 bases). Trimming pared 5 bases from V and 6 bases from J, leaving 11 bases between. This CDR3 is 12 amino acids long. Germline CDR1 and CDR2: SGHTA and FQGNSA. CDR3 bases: TGTGCCAGCAGCCCGACGGGAGTCGAGCAGTACTTC. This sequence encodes CASSPTGVEQYF.

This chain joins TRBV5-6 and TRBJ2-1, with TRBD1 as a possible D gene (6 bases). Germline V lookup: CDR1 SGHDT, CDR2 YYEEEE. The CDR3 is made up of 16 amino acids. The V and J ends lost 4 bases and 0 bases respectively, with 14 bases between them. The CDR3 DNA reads TGTGCCAGCAGCCAGGGGCTAGGGAGCTCCTACAATGAGCAGTTCTTC. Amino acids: CASSQGLGSSYNEQFF.

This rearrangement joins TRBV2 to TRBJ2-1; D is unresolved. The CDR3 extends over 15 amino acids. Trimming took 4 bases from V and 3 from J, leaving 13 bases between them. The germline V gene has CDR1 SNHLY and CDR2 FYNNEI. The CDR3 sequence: CASSGRASFYNEQFF. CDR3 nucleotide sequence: TGTGCCAGCAGTGGTCGAGCTTCATTCTACAATGAGCAGTTCTTC.

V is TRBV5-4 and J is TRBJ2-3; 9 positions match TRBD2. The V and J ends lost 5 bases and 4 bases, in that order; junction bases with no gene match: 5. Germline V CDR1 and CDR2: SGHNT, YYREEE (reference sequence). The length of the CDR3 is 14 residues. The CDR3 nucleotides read TGTGCCAGCAGTCCGCGGGGGGGGTCAGATACGCAGTATTTT. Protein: CASSPRGGSDTQYF.

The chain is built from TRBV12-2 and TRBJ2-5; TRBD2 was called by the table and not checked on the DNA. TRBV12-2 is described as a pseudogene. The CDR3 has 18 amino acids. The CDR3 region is CASRLALGRLAGEETQYF. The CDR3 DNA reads TGTGCAAGTCGCTTAGCGCTGGGGAGACTAGCGGGAGAGGAGACCCAGTACTTC.

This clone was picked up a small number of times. The CDR3 DNA reads TGTGCCAGTAGTATAGGCTGGGGCCAAAAACTGTTTTTT. Protein product: CASSIGWGQKLFF. The chain recombines TRBV19 with TRBJ1-4, with a tentative D call TRBD1 (5 bases). Trimming stripped 1 base from V and 9 bases from J, with 9 bases between. This CDR3 region has 13 residues. From germline, CDR1 is LNHDA and CDR2 SQIVND (reference sequence). The full variable domain, completed using reference TRBV19 and TRBJ1-4, is DGGITQSPKYLFRKEGQNVTLSCEQNLNHDAMYWYRQDPGQGLRLIYYSQIVNDFQKGDIAEGYSVSREKKESFPLTVTSAQKNPTAFYLCASSIGWGQKLFFGSGTQLSVL.

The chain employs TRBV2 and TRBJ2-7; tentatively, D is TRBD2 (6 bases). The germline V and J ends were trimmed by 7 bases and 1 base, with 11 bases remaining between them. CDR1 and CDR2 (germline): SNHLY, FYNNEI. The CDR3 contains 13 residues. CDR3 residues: CASKGLPSYEQYF. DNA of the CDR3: TGTGCCAGCAAGGGACTCCCTTCCTACGAGCAGTACTTC.

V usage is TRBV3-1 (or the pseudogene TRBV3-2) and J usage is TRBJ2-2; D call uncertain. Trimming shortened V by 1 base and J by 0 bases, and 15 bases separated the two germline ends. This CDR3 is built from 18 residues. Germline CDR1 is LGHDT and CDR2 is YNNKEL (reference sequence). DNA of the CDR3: TGTGCCAGCAGCCAAGGCCCCCCACGACAAACGAACACCGGGGAGCTGTTTTTT. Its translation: CASSQGPPRQTNTGELFF.

CDR3 nucleotides: TGTGCCATCAGTGAGCTGACTAGTTCCTACAATGAGCAGTTCTTC. Amino acids: CAISELTSSYNEQFF. This chain links TRBV10-3 with TRBJ2-1, with D maybe TRBD2 (6 bases). The CDR3 is 15 amino acids. The V end was cut by 2 bases, the J end by 1 base, with 9 bases between. The germline CDR1 and CDR2 sequences are ENHRY and SYGVKD.

CDR3 residues: CASSGQGSETQYF. DNA of the CDR3: TGTGCCAGCAGCGGACAGGGATCGGAGACCCAGTACTTC. The rearrangement links TRBV9 to TRBJ2-5, with 7 bases that match TRBD1. This CDR3 is 13 amino acids long. V dropped 3 bases and J dropped 5; count of bases not matched to a gene: 4. Per germline, CDR1 SGDLS and CDR2 YYNGEE.

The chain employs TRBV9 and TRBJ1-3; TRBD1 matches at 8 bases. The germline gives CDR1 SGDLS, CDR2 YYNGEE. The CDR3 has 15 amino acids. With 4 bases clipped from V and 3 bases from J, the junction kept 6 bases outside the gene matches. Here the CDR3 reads CASSPQGAIGNTIYF. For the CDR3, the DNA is TGTGCCAGCAGCCCCCAGGGGGCGATTGGAAACACCATATATTTT.

The CDR3 nucleotides are TGTGCCAGCTCACCCGATCCGGGGACCGGGGAGCTGTTTTTT. Amino acid sequence: CASSPDPGTGELFF. This chain connects TRBV18 to TRBJ2-2; a possible D gene is TRBD2 (5 bases). Trimming cost V 3 bases and J 5 bases, with 10 bases left between them. The germline V gene encodes CDR1 KGHSH and CDR2 LQKENI. The CDR3 is made up of 14 amino acids.

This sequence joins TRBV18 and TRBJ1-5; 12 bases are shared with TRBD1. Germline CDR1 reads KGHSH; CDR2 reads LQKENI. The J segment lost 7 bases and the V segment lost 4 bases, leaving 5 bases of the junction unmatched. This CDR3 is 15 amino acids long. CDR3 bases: TGTGCCAGCTCACAGGGACAGGGGGCAGGACAGCCCCAGCATTTT. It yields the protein CASSQGQGAGQPQHF.

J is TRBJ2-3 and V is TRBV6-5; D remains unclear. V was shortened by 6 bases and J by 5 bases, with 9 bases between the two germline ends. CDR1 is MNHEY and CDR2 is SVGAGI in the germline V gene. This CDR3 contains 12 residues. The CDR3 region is CASSLNRDTQYF. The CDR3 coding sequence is TGTGCCAGCAGCCTGAACAGAGATACGCAGTATTTT.